These 4 T cell receptor beta chains originate from one sample sequenced in a study of T cells in Graves' hyperthyroidism and ophthalmopathy. Template material for amplifying TCR beta CDR3 regions consisted of RNA transcripts. When the TCR CDR3 underwent first-round RT-PCR, the HTBI primer set was used. TCRdb independently ran MiXCR on the multiplex PCR reads; one entry per CDR3 protein. The data contain a few hundred thousand distinct CDR3 sequences, around 46% of them singletons. The sample consisted of peripheral blood or thyroid tissue (not recorded which). The receptors were gathered from a woman under 30 with Graves' hyperthyroidism.

This clonotype has only one observation. A much more abundant neighbour one base away suggests this may be a read error. V usage is TRBV6-6 and J usage is TRBJ2-7; D possibly corresponds to TRBD2 (6 bases). The CDR3 loop spans 13 amino acids. CDR1 is MNHNY and CDR2 is SVGAGI in the germline V gene (reference sequence). Trimming stripped 5 bases from V and 3 bases from J, with 11 bases between. The DNA for the CDR3 is TGTGCCAGCAGTGGACTAAAGATCTACGAGCAGTACTTC. Translation: CASSGLKIYEQYF.

The chain uses TRBV19 and TRBJ2-2; 9 nucleotides agree with TRBD1. Germline CDR1 and CDR2: LNHDA and SQIVND (reference sequence). Losses at the gene ends were 5 bases for V and 3 bases for J; bases not matched to a gene: 7. There are 16 residues in the CDR3. The CDR3 DNA is TGTGCCAGTAGTCTAAGACAGGGGGTATACACCGGGGAGCTGTTTTTT. Protein sequence: CASSLRQGVYTGELFF.

This clonotype appeared once. This sequence joins TRBV29-1 and TRBJ2-5; TRBD1 matches at 8 bases. From germline, CDR1 is SQVTM and CDR2 ANQGSEA. This CDR3 has 13 amino acids. V was pared by 8 bases and J by 5 bases, with 10 bases of the junction left unmatched. CDR3 region: CSLPRGLQETQYF. Here the CDR3 DNA reads TGCAGCTTGCCCAGGGGGCTTCAGGAGACCCAGTACTTC.

The V call is TRBV20-1, the J call TRBJ2-2, with 7 nucleotides matching TRBD2. The ends lost 6 bases at V and 0 bases at J; junction bases unmatched: 7. The CDR3 is 15 amino acids. Germline assignment: CDR1 DFQATT and CDR2 SNEGSKA (reference sequence). CDR3 protein: CSARDYIANTGELFF. The CDR3 DNA reads as TGCAGTGCCCGGGACTACATCGCGAACACCGGGGAGCTGTTTTTT.